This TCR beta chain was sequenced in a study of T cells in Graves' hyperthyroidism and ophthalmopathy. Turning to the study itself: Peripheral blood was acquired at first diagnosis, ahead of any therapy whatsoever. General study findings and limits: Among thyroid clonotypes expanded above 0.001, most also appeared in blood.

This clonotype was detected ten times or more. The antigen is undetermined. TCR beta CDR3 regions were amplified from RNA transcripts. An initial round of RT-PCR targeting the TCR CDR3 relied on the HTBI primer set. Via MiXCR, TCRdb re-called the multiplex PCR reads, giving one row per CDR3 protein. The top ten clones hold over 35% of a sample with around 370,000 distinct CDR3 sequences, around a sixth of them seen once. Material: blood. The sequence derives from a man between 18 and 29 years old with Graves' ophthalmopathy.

The CDR3 spells CAISPSESSYEQYF. CDR3 nucleotides: TGTGCCATCAGCCCTAGCGAGAGCTCCTACGAGCAGTACTTC. The genes are TRBV10-3 and TRBJ2-7; tentatively, D is TRBD2 (6 bases). The germline V gene encodes CDR1 ENHRY and CDR2 SYGVKD. Between the trimmed V and J ends, which lost 6 bases and 0 bases, there was a span of 12 bases. CDR3 length: 14 amino acids.